Described below is a single T cell receptor beta chain sequence and its context. The target antigen is unknown. This same CDR3 is encoded by further DNA sequences in the sample. Only in-frame clones appear in the TCRdb table, and some are missing; sequencing was by immunoSEQ multiplex PCR. The sample lists tens of thousands of clones; around 85% were seen once. The data originate from a study of PD-L1 blockade in urothelial cancer. About the study: Starting in the mid-2010s, patients were given atezolizumab (1,200 mg intravenously every 3 weeks). Patients' prior chemotherapy regimens numbered 0 to 3. Blood was evaluated 3 weeks (second dose) and 6 weeks after therapy began. Overall study findings and caveats: Improved survival was predicted by pretreatment blood TCR clonality below the median.

V was cut by 2 bases and J by 0 bases, with 8 bases left in between. This CDR3 is 14 amino acids long. Germline lookup yields CDR1 LNHDA and CDR2 SQIVND (reference sequence). Time point specified: pretreatment peripheral blood. The chain recombines TRBV19 with TRBJ2-7; a weak D match, TRBD1 (6 bases). Here the sequenced sample was PBMCs, taken around atezolizumab (anti-PD-L1) treatment. This TCR came from a woman aged 60-75 years with urothelial cancer. The CDR3 region is CASSITGSSYEQYF. CDR3 DNA: TGTGCCAGTAGTATAACAGGGTCCTCCTACGAGCAGTACTTC.